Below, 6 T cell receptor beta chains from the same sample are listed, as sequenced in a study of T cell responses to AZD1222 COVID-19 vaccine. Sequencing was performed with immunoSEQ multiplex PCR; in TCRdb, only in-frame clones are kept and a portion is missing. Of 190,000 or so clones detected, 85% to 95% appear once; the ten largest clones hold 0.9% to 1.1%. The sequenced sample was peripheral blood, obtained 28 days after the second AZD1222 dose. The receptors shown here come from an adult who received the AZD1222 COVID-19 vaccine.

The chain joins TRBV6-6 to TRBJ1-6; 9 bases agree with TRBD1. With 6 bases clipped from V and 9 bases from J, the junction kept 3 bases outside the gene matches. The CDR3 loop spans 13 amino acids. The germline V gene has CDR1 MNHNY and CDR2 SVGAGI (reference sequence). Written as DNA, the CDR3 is TGTGCCAGCAGGGGACAGGGAGGTTCACCCCTCCACTTT. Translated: CASRGQGGSPLHF.

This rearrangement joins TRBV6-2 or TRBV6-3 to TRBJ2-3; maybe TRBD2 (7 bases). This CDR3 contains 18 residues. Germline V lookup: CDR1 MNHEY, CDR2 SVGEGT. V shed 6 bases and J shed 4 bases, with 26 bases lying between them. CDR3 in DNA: TGTGCCAGCAGCCTCGATACGTCAGTCGGGGGGCTAGCAGATACGCAGTATTTT. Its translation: CASSLDTSVGGLADTQYF.

This CDR3 is CASSYLDRGRTEAFF. DNA for the CDR3: TGTGCCAGCAGCTACCTAGACAGGGGGCGAACTGAAGCTTTCTTT. The chain uses TRBV5-7 and TRBJ1-1; 10 bases align to TRBD1. TRBV5-7 belongs to the ORF category, with a function that is uncertain. V lost 3 bases, J lost 5 bases, and 7 bases stayed unmatched. This CDR3 comprises 15 residues.

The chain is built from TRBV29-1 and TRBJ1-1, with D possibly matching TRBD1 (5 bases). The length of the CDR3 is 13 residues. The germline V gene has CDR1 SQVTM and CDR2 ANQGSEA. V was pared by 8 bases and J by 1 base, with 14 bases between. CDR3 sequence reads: CSFRDPKNTEAFF. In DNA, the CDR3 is TGCAGCTTCCGGGACCCCAAGAACACTGAAGCTTTCTTT.

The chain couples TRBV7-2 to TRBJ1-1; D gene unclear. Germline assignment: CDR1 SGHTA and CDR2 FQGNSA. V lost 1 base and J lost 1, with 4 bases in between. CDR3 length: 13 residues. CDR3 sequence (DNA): TGTGCCAGCAGCTTAGTTCCGAACACTGAAGCTTTCTTT. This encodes CASSLVPNTEAFF.

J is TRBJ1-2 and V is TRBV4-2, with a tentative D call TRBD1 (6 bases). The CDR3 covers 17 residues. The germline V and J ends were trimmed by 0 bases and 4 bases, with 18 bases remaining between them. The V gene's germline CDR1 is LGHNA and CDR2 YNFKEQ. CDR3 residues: CASSQDNKGHHLYGYTF. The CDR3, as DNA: TGTGCCAGCAGCCAAGATAATAAGGGACACCATCTCTATGGCTACACCTTC.